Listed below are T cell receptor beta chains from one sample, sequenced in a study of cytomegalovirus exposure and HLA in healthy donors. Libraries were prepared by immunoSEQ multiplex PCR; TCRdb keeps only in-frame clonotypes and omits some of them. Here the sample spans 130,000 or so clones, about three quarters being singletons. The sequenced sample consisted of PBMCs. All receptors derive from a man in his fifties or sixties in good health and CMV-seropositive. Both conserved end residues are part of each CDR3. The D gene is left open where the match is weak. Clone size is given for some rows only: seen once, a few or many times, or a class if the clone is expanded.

TGCGCCAGCAGCCAAGAATTGTCGACTTCTGCGGGAGGGTTAAGGGAGACCCAGTACTTC | CASSQELSTSAGGLRETQYF | TRBD2 | . | TRBJ2-5 | 20 | TRBV4-1
TGTGCCAGCAGCTTAACCCTGGACAGACTATACTTCGCGAACACCGGGGAGCTGTTTTTT | CASSLTLDRLYFANTGELFF | . | . | TRBJ2-2 | 20 | TRBV7-6
TGCGCCAGCAGCCAAGATTGGGCTGGGAGGAATGAGCAGTTCTTC | CASSQDWAGRNEQFF | . | . | TRBJ2-1 | 15 | TRBV4-1
TGTGCCAGCAGTCGCTACCCCGGGACAGGGTCGAAGAACACTGAAGCTTTCTTT | CASSRYPGTGSKNTEAFF | TRBD1 | once | TRBJ1-1 | 18 | TRBV7-2
TGTGCCAGCAGCGTAGTAGTACAGGGGAACACTGAAGCTTTCTTT | CASSVVVQGNTEAFF | . | . | TRBJ1-1 | 15 | TRBV9
TGTGCCAGCGAACAGGGCCCTTCCTATGGCTACACCTTC | CASEQGPSYGYTF | . | . | TRBJ1-2 | 13 | TRBV6-1
TGTGCCAGCAGCAGACAGGGGAATTATGGCTACACCTTC | CASSRQGNYGYTF | TRBD1 | . | TRBJ1-2 | 13 | TRBV6-1
TGTGCCAGCGGTGACTTGGGGCCGGTCTACAATGAGCAGTTCTTC | CASGDLGPVYNEQFF | . | . | TRBJ2-1 | 15 | TRBV2
TGTGCCAGCAGGGGGACAGGGGAAGGGAACTATGGCTACACCTTC | CASRGTGEGNYGYTF | TRBD1 | . | TRBJ1-2 | 15 | TRBV2
TGTGCCAGCAGCGCGACTACTAGCGGGAGAGGGATAGAGACCCAGTACTTC | CASSATTSGRGIETQYF | TRBD2 | . | TRBJ2-5 | 17 | TRBV7-6
TGCAGCGTATTGGACACTCCAGTTGGCTACACCTTC | CSVLDTPVGYTF | . | . | TRBJ1-2 | 12 | TRBV29-1
TGTGCCAGTAGTGGGGAGGGACTAGCGGGGGGAAGTGAGCAGTTCTTC | CASSGEGLAGGSEQFF | TRBD2 | few | TRBJ2-1 | 16 | TRBV19
TGTGCCAGAGGGCGACCACAGGGTCGAAACCAAGAGACCCAGTACTTC | CARGRPQGRNQETQYF | . | . | TRBJ2-5 | 16 | TRBV2
TGTGCCAGCTCACCCGGCTATGGCTACACCTTC | CASSPGYGYTF | . | . | TRBJ1-2 | 11 | TRBV18
TGCGCCAGCAGCCAAGTACCCCCCACAGTCTGGGCTTTCTTT | CASSQVPPTVWAFF | . | . | TRBJ1-1 | 14 | TRBV4-1
TGTGCCAGCTCTCAACTAACGGAGGGCTATGGCTACACCTTC | CASSQLTEGYGYTF | . | . | TRBJ1-2 | 14 | TRBV18
TGTGCCAGCAGCGGGGAGGGTCCGTATGGCTACACCTTC | CASSGEGPYGYTF | . | . | TRBJ1-2 | 13 | TRBV9
TGTGCCAGCCGATTCACGACAACGAACACTGAAGCTTTCTTT | CASRFTTTNTEAFF | . | . | TRBJ1-1 | 14 | TRBV7-9
TGTGCCAGCAGTGGGGCAGGGGGGCGCAATGAGCAGTTCTTC | CASSGAGGRNEQFF | . | . | TRBJ2-1 | 14 | TRBV6-1
TGCAGCGCCAAAGACAGGGTCGCTGAAGCTTTCTTT | CSAKDRVAEAFF | TRBD1 | once | TRBJ1-1 | 12 | TRBV29-1
TGTGCCAGCAGCTTGGGGGGCAACACTGAAGCTTTCTTT | CASSLGGNTEAFF | . | few | TRBJ1-1 | 13 | TRBV5-6
TGCAGCGTTGAAGGGGGACTAGGACGGGGATACGAGCAGTACTTC | CSVEGGLGRGYEQYF | TRBD2 | . | TRBJ2-7 | 15 | TRBV29-1
TGCGCCAGCAGCTTGGTCCCCGCCAGGGGAGTCGCCGAGCAGTACTTC | CASSLVPARGVAEQYF | . | . | TRBJ2-7 | 16 | TRBV5-1
TGCGCCAGCAGCCAAGAAGGGACTTACACAGATACGCAGTATTTT | CASSQEGTYTDTQYF | . | . | TRBJ2-3 | 15 | TRBV4-1
TGTGCCAGCAGTGACAGGGGTCATACTAATGAAAAACTGTTTTTT | CASSDRGHTNEKLFF | . | . | TRBJ1-4 | 15 | TRBV2
TGTGCCAGCAGTCACCACTACCAGAGCTCCTACAATGAGCAGTTCTTC | CASSHHYQSSYNEQFF | . | . | TRBJ2-1 | 16 | TRBV11-2
TGTGCCAGCAGTGGGGGGGGAGAGACCCAGTACTTC | CASSGGGETQYF | TRBD2 | . | TRBJ2-5 | 12 | TRBV11-2
TGTGCCAGCACTGGACTAGCGTACTACGAGCAGTACTTC | CASTGLAYYEQYF | TRBD2 | . | TRBJ2-7 | 13 | TRBV6-1
TGTGCCAGCAGCTTAACTAGCGGGAGGGTCGGAGAGACCCAGTACTTC | CASSLTSGRVGETQYF | TRBD2 | . | TRBJ2-5 | 16 | TRBV7-2
TGTGCCAGCAGTTCCCTAGCGGGGGGCACAGATACGCAGTATTTT | CASSSLAGGTDTQYF | TRBD2 | . | TRBJ2-3 | 15 | TRBV7-3
TGCGCCAGCAGCCAGGGGACTAGCGGGAGTGATGGGCAGTTCTTC | CASSQGTSGSDGQFF | TRBD2 | . | TRBJ2-1 | 15 | TRBV4-3
TGCGCCAGCAGCTCCCAAGGACTGGGAGATACGCAGTATTTT | CASSSQGLGDTQYF | . | . | TRBJ2-3 | 14 | TRBV5-1
TGTGCCAGCAGCTTAGGAGGGGGCAAATTCACCGGGGAGCTGTTTTTT | CASSLGGGKFTGELFF | TRBD1 | . | TRBJ2-2 | 16 | TRBV7-6
TGTGCCAGCACCTTCCCGGGGGGGCTGGGCGAGCAGTACTTC | CASTFPGGLGEQYF | TRBD2 | . | TRBJ2-7 | 14 | TRBV28
TGTGCCAGCAGTCCCCCGACAGGGTACCGGGATACGCAGTATTTT | CASSPPTGYRDTQYF | TRBD1 | . | TRBJ2-3 | 15 | TRBV27
TGTGCCAGCAGCCCTCGGGGTAGCGGGGGCCCCTACAATGAGCAGTTCTTC | CASSPRGSGGPYNEQFF | TRBD2 | . | TRBJ2-1 | 17 | TRBV9
TGCAGCGTTGCGTTTGGGACAGGGGGTACTGAAGCTTTCTTT | CSVAFGTGGTEAFF | TRBD1 | few | TRBJ1-1 | 14 | TRBV29-1
TGTGCCAGCAGTCTCGACAGGGAGAGGAATGAGCAGTTCTTC | CASSLDRERNEQFF | TRBD1 | . | TRBJ2-1 | 14 | TRBV6-6
TGTGCCAGCAGCCCCCAGCGCGGGAGGGCTGGTAATGAGCAGTTCTTC | CASSPQRGRAGNEQFF | TRBD2 | . | TRBJ2-1 | 16 | TRBV7-2
TGTGCCAGCAGCGTAGTGTCGGGAGGCACTGAAGCTTTCTTT | CASSVVSGGTEAFF | . | . | TRBJ1-1 | 14 | TRBV9